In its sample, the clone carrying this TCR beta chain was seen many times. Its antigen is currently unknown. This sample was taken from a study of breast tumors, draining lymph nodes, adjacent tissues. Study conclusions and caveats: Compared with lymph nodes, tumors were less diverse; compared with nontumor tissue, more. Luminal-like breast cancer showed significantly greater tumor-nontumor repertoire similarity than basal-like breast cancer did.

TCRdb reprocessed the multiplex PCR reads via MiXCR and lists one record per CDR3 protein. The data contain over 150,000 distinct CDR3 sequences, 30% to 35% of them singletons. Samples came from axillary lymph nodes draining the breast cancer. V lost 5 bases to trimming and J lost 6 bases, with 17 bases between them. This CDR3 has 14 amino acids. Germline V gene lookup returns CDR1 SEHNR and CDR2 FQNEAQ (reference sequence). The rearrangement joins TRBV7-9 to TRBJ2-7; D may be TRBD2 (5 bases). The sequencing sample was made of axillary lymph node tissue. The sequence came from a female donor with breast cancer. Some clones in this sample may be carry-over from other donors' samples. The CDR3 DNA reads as TGTGCCAGCAGCAATACCGGGCCTGGAGGCGAGCAGTACTTC. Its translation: CASSNTGPGGEQYF.